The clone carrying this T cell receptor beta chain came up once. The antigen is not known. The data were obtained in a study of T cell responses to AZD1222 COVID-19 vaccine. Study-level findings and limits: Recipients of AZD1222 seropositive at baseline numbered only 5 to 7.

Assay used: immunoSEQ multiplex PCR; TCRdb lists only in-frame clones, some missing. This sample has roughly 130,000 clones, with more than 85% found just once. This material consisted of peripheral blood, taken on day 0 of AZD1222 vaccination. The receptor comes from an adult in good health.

The CDR3 spells CASSEAGTGSYEQYF. The CDR3 coding sequence is TGTGCCAGCAGTGAAGCGGGGACGGGCTCCTACGAGCAGTACTTC. The V gene is TRBV2, the J gene TRBJ2-7; perhaps D is TRBD1 or TRBD2 (5 bases each). This CDR3 region has 15 residues. V was pared by 0 bases and J by 0 bases, with 9 bases between. Per the germline V gene, CDR1 is SNHLY and CDR2 is FYNNEI. The full variable domain, rest sourced from reference TRBV2 and TRBJ2-7, is EPEVTQTPSHQVTQMGQEVILRCVPISNHLYFYWYRQILGQKVEFLVSFYNNEISEKSEIFDDQFSVERPDGSNFTLKIRSTKLEDSAMYFCASSEAGTGSYEQYFGPGTRLTVT.